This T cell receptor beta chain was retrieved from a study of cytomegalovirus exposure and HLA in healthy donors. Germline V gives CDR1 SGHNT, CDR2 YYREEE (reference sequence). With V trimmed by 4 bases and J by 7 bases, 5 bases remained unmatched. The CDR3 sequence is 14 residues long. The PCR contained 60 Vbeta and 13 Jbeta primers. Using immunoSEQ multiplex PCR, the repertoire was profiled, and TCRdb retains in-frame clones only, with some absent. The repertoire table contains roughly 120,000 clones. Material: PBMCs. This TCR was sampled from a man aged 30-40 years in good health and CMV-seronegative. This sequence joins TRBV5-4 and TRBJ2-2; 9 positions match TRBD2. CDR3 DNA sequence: TGTGCCAGCAGCCAACAGCGGGAGGTCGGGGAGCTGTTTTTT. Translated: CASSQQREVGELFF.